This TCR beta chain was identified during a study of beta chain features in type 1 diabetes. Reverse transcription of all isolated RNA meant that expressed TCRB transcripts were sequenced. This table comes from immunoSEQ multiplex PCR, and its TCRdb copy is limited to in-frame clones, with some not included. The sample carries hundreds of thousands of clones, roughly 13% recorded once. In this sample, this clone turned up a few times. Its cognate antigen is unknown. The CDR3 loop spans 16 amino acids. V was cut by 5 bases and J by 3 bases, with 20 bases left in between. Germline V lookup: CDR1 MDHEN, CDR2 SYDVKM. The study, taken as a whole, reports: When VDJ junctions were examined, type 1 diabetes patients showed fewer insertions and more deletions. Moderately but significantly shorter TCRB CDR3s were found in Type 1 diabetes patients in all four CD4+ subsets.

A CD45RO/CCR7/CD25/CD127/CD95/CD27 panel sorted naive, central memory, regulatory and stem cell-like memory CD4+ cells. The receptor comes from a man between 18 and 29 years old with type 1 diabetes. This rearrangement joins TRBV28 to TRBJ2-7; D is possibly TRBD1 (5 bases). Sequencing was done on a sample of naive CD4+ T cells from blood. The CDR3 spells CASSPSADTNIYEQYF. CDR3 DNA sequence: TGTGCCAGCAGTCCCTCTGCGGACACCAACATCTACGAGCAGTACTTC.